These 31 T cell receptor beta chains originate from one sample sequenced in a study of T cells in Graves' hyperthyroidism and ophthalmopathy. Regions amplified from RNA transcripts were the TCR beta CDR3 regions. An initial round of RT-PCR targeting the TCR CDR3 relied on the HTBI primer set. In TCRdb, the multiplex PCR reads were re-called with MiXCR into one record per CDR3 protein. The sample shows under 650,000 distinct CDR3 sequences, about 17% of them seen only once. Sequencing was done on a sample of blood. The receptors shown here come from a woman in her twenties or thirties with Graves' hyperthyroidism.

With regard to this clonotype: Being one base from a much bigger clone, this may be a read error. This chain connects TRBV7-9 to TRBJ2-3; D possibly corresponds to TRBD2 (6 bases). The CDR3 consists of 17 residues. The V gene's germline CDR1 is SEHNR and CDR2 FQNEAQ (reference sequence). Here the CDR3 reads CASSLHTRRDSTDTPYF. For the CDR3, the DNA is TGTGCCAGCAGCTTACATACACGGCGGGATAGCACAGATACGCCGTATTTT.

V usage is TRBV3-1 and J usage is TRBJ2-1, with 7 bases identical to TRBD1. The trim removed 4 bases at V and 15 bases at J, leaving 9 bases unmatched. Per the germline V gene, CDR1 is LGHDT and CDR2 is YNNKEL (reference sequence). CDR3 length equals 12 residues. DNA for the CDR3: TGTGCCAGCAGCCCAGGTGGGGACAGCCCGTTCTTC. Its translation is CASSPGGDSPFF.

The gene calls are TRBV9 and TRBJ2-7, with D uncertain. The CDR3 is 14 residues long. CDR1 is SGDLS and CDR2 is YYNGEE in the germline V gene. V dropped 4 bases and J dropped 3 bases, with 14 bases sitting between them. As DNA, the CDR3 is TGTGCCAGCAGCCTCGCCCGAGTCAGCTACGAGCAGTACTTC. The encoded protein is CASSLARVSYEQYF.

The table lists this clonotype with many counts. This chain's CDR3 is CASSVEVYTEAFF. As DNA, the CDR3 is TGTGCCAGCAGCGTAGAGGTTTACACTGAAGCTTTCTTT. The chain couples TRBV9 to TRBJ1-1; D unclear. Trimming took off 0 bases at V and 3 bases at J, with 6 bases between the two ends. This CDR3 contains 13 residues. CDR1 and CDR2 (germline): SGDLS, YYNGEE.

The chain recombines TRBV20-1 with TRBJ2-2, with 8 bases that match TRBD1. The CDR3 is 14 amino acids. Per germline, CDR1 DFQATT and CDR2 SNEGSKA (reference sequence). V trimming: 5 bases; J trimming: 0 bases; junction bases outside the gene matches: 2. This chain's CDR3 is CSASGGANTGELFF. The CDR3 nucleotides are TGCAGTGCTTCAGGGGGCGCGAACACCGGGGAGCTGTTTTTT.

This clonotype was counted between two and nine times. This sequence joins TRBV7-9 and TRBJ2-3, with TRBD2 matching over 9 bases. CDR1 and CDR2 (germline): SEHNR, FQNEAQ (reference sequence). The junction had 14 bases not matched to a gene; V was cut back by 5 bases and J by 5 bases. This CDR3 is built from 17 residues. CDR3 sequence: CASSLGTLAGAGDTQYF. DNA of the CDR3: TGTGCCAGCAGCCTAGGAACCTTAGCGGGAGCAGGAGATACGCAGTATTTT.

There are many counts of this clonotype. J is TRBJ1-5 and V is TRBV10-3, with D hard to call. With 0 bases removed from V and 4 bases from J, the gap between germline ends came to 4 bases. This CDR3 has 13 residues. Germline V lookup: CDR1 ENHRY, CDR2 SYGVKD. The CDR3 coding sequence is TGTGCCATCAGTGAGTCGGCAAATCAGCCCCAGCATTTT. This encodes CAISESANQPQHF.

The chain links TRBV3-1 to TRBJ2-2; D gene uncertain. Germline CDR1 and CDR2: LGHDT and YNNKEL (reference sequence). The CDR3 runs to 16 residues. The V gene lost 3 bases and the J gene lost 2 bases, with 13 bases spanning the gap. This CDR3 is CASSHHRNGNTGELFF. The CDR3 DNA sequence: TGTGCCAGCAGCCACCACCGCAACGGAAACACCGGGGAGCTGTTTTTT.

Many counts were recorded for this clonotype. The chain couples TRBV11-2 to TRBJ2-5; D not resolved. Trimming removed 4 bases at V and 3 bases at J, with 15 bases between. The CDR3 is 15 amino acids. Germline-derived CDR1 and CDR2 are SGHAT and FQNNGV. The CDR3 here is CASSSLWGREETQYF. The CDR3 nucleotides read TGTGCCAGCAGCTCCTTATGGGGTCGGGAAGAGACCCAGTACTTC.

The chain joins TRBV19 to TRBJ1-2, with D possibly TRBD1 on 6 matching bases. V dropped 7 bases and J dropped 4 bases, with 16 bases sitting between them. Germline V gene data show CDR1 as LNHDA and CDR2 as SQIVND (reference sequence). The CDR3 covers 14 residues. The CDR3 sequence is CASTGSGTSYGYTF. The CDR3 region has the DNA TGTGCCAGTACTGGATCCGGGACATCCTATGGCTACACCTTC.

This clonotype occurred a few times. The DNA for the CDR3 is TGTGCCAGTAGTATTCCCGGACTGGGGTATGGCTACACCTTC. Translation: CASSIPGLGYGYTF. The J gene is TRBJ1-2, the V gene TRBV19, with no clear D. Germline CDR1 is LNHDA and CDR2 is SQIVND (reference sequence). Trimming took 3 bases from V and 5 from J, leaving 13 bases between them. The CDR3 runs 14 residues.

The chain recombines TRBV18 with TRBJ1-1; 8 bases are a match to TRBD1. The CDR3 is 13 amino acids. The V gene end was trimmed by 3 bases and the J gene end by 7 bases; junction bases not matched to a gene: 4. Per germline, CDR1 KGHSH and CDR2 LQKENI. The CDR3 here is CASSPGTGREAFF. CDR3 DNA sequence: TGTGCCAGCTCACCCGGGACAGGCCGTGAAGCTTTCTTT.

This clonotype was seen at least ten times. This chain joins TRBV6-1 and TRBJ2-7; 9 bases fit TRBD1. V dropped 4 bases and J dropped 4; count of bases not matched to a gene: 2. This CDR3 is 13 amino acids long. Germline CDR1 MNHNS, CDR2 SASEGT. The CDR3 nucleotides read TGTGCCAGCAGTGGCGGGACAGGGTACGAGCAGTACTTC. Its protein product is CASSGGTGYEQYF.

The sample holds a few counts of this clonotype. The junction departs from the called germline gene at one end, perhaps through a read error. The chain employs TRBV28 and TRBJ2-4, with D tentatively TRBD2 (6 bases). The V gene's germline CDR1 is MDHEN and CDR2 SYDVKM. The CDR3 has 12 amino acids. The CDR3, as DNA: TGTGCCAGCAGTTTAGTGGGGCGGGATTCAGTCTTC. Amino acid sequence: CASSLVGRDSVF.

In DNA form, the CDR3 reads TGTGCCAGCAGACCCCCCGGGACAGGGGTTCCCTACGAGCAGTACTTC. Translating gives CASRPPGTGVPYEQYF. V gene TRBV12-3 or TRBV12-4 combines with J gene TRBJ2-7, with 10 bases fitting TRBD1. This CDR3 has 16 residues. V gave up 6 bases and J gave up 2 bases; unmatched junction bases: 10.

This clonotype came up many times. The genes are TRBV6-2 or TRBV6-3 and TRBJ2-3; D is unresolved. Germline CDR1 reads MNHEY; CDR2 reads SVGEGT. The CDR3 loop spans 16 amino acids. The V gene lost 0 bases and the J gene lost 3 bases, with 13 bases spanning the gap. The CDR3 nucleotides read TGTGCCAGCAGTTACTCGAGGCCGATGGCGACAGATACGCAGTATTTT. It codes for CASSYSRPMATDTQYF.

In its sample, this clonotype was seen many times. The rearrangement links TRBV30 to TRBJ2-2, with D perhaps given as TRBD1 or TRBD2 (5 bases each). The V end lost 2 bases, the J end lost 5 bases, and 15 bases lay between the germline ends. The CDR3 length is 15 residues. Per the germline V gene, CDR1 is GTSNPN and CDR2 is SVGIG (reference sequence). CDR3 protein: CAWSRNAGRTGELFF. The CDR3 DNA follows: TGTGCCTGGAGTCGTAATGCAGGGAGAACCGGGGAGCTGTTTTTT.

For this clonotype: Compared with germline, one end of the junction differs, possibly owing to a read error. The genes are TRBV5-5 and TRBJ2-1, with 8 nucleotides matching TRBD1. CDR1 and CDR2 (germline): SGHKS, YYEKEE (reference sequence). This CDR3 is built from 12 residues. The CDR3 nucleotides are TGTGCCGGCAGCTGGGCAGGGGGCGAGCAGTTCTTC. Its translation is CAGSWAGGEQFF.

This clonotype was seen at least ten times. J is TRBJ2-7 and V is TRBV30; no clear D gene. The CDR3 runs 12 residues. Germline lookup yields CDR1 GTSNPN and CDR2 SVGIG (reference sequence). The V and J ends lost 0 bases and 5 bases respectively, with 8 bases between them. The CDR3, as DNA: TGTGCCTGGAGTGTGGGCAGTAACGAGCAGTACTTC. Amino acid sequence: CAWSVGSNEQYF.

The rearrangement links TRBV7-9 to TRBJ2-5; 14 positions agree with TRBD2. V was clipped by 5 bases and J by 5 bases; unmatched bases: 7. Per the germline V gene, CDR1 is SEHNR and CDR2 is FQNEAQ (reference sequence). The CDR3 runs to 16 residues. CDR3 in amino acids: CASSPGTSGSIETQYF. DNA of the CDR3: TGTGCCAGCAGCCCCGGGACTAGCGGGAGCATCGAGACCCAGTACTTC.

This clonotype has at least ten counts. The chain has TRBV20-1 and TRBJ1-5, with D perhaps matching TRBD1 (5 bases). From germline, CDR1 is DFQATT and CDR2 SNEGSKA (reference sequence). The CDR3 consists of 13 residues. With 3 bases removed from V and 5 bases from J, the gap between germline ends came to 11 bases. The CDR3 sequence: CSARGRVYQPQHF. Here the CDR3 DNA reads TGCAGTGCTAGGGGGCGCGTCTATCAGCCCCAGCATTTT.

The chain links TRBV7-8 to TRBJ2-1; 7 bases match TRBD1. The CDR3 runs 14 residues. The ends lost 1 base at V and 8 bases at J; junction bases unmatched: 5. Germline V gives CDR1 SGHVS, CDR2 FQNEAQ. The DNA for the CDR3 is TGTGCCAGCAGCTTAGGGGTACAGGGGTATGAGCAGTTCTTC. It encodes CASSLGVQGYEQFF.

This clonotype was observed many times. This chain connects TRBV28 to TRBJ1-2; the D is unclear. Germline V gene sequence: CDR1 MDHEN, CDR2 SYDVKM. V lost 1 base to trimming and J lost 2 bases, with 8 bases between them. The CDR3 sequence is 14 residues long. For the CDR3, the DNA is TGTGCCAGCAGTTTATCTGAACTAAACTATGGCTACACCTTC. It translates to CASSLSELNYGYTF.

This clonotype was seen ten or more times. The chain has TRBV7-9 and TRBJ2-5, with TRBD1 as a possible D gene (6 bases). Germline-derived CDR1 and CDR2 are SEHNR and FQNEAQ (reference sequence). The ends were cut back, 5 bases at V and 7 bases at J, with 20 bases in the middle. The CDR3 covers 15 residues. The CDR3 loop reads CASSERPTGWATQYF. The CDR3 DNA reads as TGTGCCAGCAGCGAAAGACCCACAGGGTGGGCGACCCAGTACTTC.

To note about this clonotype: A much larger clone sits a single nucleotide away, making a read error possible. V and J are TRBV19 and TRBJ2-3; perhaps TRBD1 as D (6 bases). CDR1 and CDR2 (germline): LNHDA, SQIVND (reference sequence). V was shortened by 6 bases and J by 2 bases, with 15 bases between the two germline ends. The CDR3 is made up of 15 amino acids. In DNA form, the CDR3 reads TGTGCCAGTAGCCCGGCGGACAGTTACACAGATACGCAGTATTTT. Residues: CASSPADSYTDTQYF.

This clonotype was counted many times. V gene TRBV30 combines with J gene TRBJ2-1; D is tentatively TRBD1 or TRBD2 (5 bases each). Trimming removed 5 bases from V and 3 bases from J, with 8 bases in between. The CDR3 has 12 residues. CDR1 and CDR2 (germline): GTSNPN, SVGIG (reference sequence). CDR3 coding DNA: TGTGCCTGGTGGGACCTCTACAATGAGCAGTTCTTC. As protein: CAWWDLYNEQFF.

This chain connects TRBV7-2 to TRBJ2-5, with a tentative D call TRBD2 (5 bases). Trimming removed 5 bases at V and 9 bases at J, with 25 bases between. Germline CDR1 SGHTA, CDR2 FQGNSA. The CDR3 covers 16 residues. The CDR3 here is CASSTRTTFTQEAQYF. The CDR3 region has the DNA TGTGCCAGCAGCACCCGGACGACTTTCACCCAGGAGGCCCAGTACTTC.

The chain combines TRBV19 with TRBJ2-1; 10 positions agree with TRBD2. With V trimmed by 7 bases and J by 3 bases, 9 bases remained unmatched. Germline values: CDR1 LNHDA, CDR2 SQIVND (reference sequence). CDR3 length equals 16 residues. CDR3 sequence: CASIANGLAVYNEQFF. DNA for the CDR3: TGTGCCAGTATCGCTAATGGACTAGCGGTCTACAATGAGCAGTTCTTC.

The sample holds many counts of this clonotype. The V and J genes are TRBV12-3 or TRBV12-4 and TRBJ2-5; TRBD2 is a possible D gene (6 bases). CDR3 size: 14 residues. V gave up 5 bases and J gave up 0 bases, with 10 bases separating them. Written as DNA, the CDR3 is TGTGCCAGCAGTCCTAGCGCCGACCAAGAGACCCAGTACTTC. Protein: CASSPSADQETQYF.

The chain combines TRBV6-1 with TRBJ2-2; 8 bases line up with TRBD1. Germline V gene lookup returns CDR1 MNHNS and CDR2 SASEGT. V was clipped by 6 bases and J by 1 base; unmatched bases: 10. The CDR3 contains 17 residues. CDR3 sequence reads: CASRTRTGSQNTGELFF. The CDR3 nucleotides read TGTGCCAGCAGAACAAGGACAGGGTCCCAGAACACCGGGGAGCTGTTTTTT.

The chain uses TRBV7-9 and TRBJ2-7; TRBD1 aligns across 9 bases. The germline V gene has CDR1 SEHNR and CDR2 FQNEAQ (reference sequence). The CDR3 is 21 residues long. Trimming cost V 1 base and J 0 bases; bases outside gene matches: 19. DNA of the CDR3: TGTGCCAGCAGCTTAGTAGGGGGAAGAAAACCGGGACAGGGTAGCTCCTACGAGCAGTACTTC. Residues: CASSLVGGRKPGQGSSYEQYF.